One and the same sample provided the 16 T cell receptor beta chains below, sequenced in a study of OX40 agonist ivuxolimab in advanced cancers. Libraries were prepared by immunoSEQ multiplex PCR; TCRdb keeps only in-frame clonotypes and omits some of them. The repertoire holds some 70,000 clones, about 80% seen once, with 0.95% to 1.5% in the top ten. The sequencing here drew on CD4+ or CD8+ T cells sorted from blood, taken in a trial of the OX40 agonist ivuxolimab. These receptor sequences come from an adult with an advanced solid tumor such as melanoma, head and neck, liver or kidney cancer.

CDR3 sequence (DNA): TGTGCCAGCAGTCAGGGACAGGGAAATGGCTACACCTTC. Protein product: CASSQGQGNGYTF. This chain connects TRBV5-4 to TRBJ1-2; TRBD1 agrees at 9 bases. Germline loops: CDR1 SGHNT, CDR2 YYREEE (reference sequence). The CDR3 is 13 amino acids. Trimming took 5 bases from V and 6 from J; bases not matched to a gene: 5.

V usage is TRBV5-6 and J usage is TRBJ2-1; a possible D gene is TRBD1 (6 bases). Looked up from germline, CDR1 is SGHDT and CDR2 is YYEEEE. The CDR3 consists of 16 residues. Deletions cut 0 bases from V and 9 bases from J, with 19 bases between. Here the CDR3 reads CASSLGMDNGGGEQFF. In DNA, the CDR3 is TGTGCCAGCAGCTTGGGAATGGACAATGGGGGCGGTGAGCAGTTCTTC.

The gene calls are TRBV10-3 and TRBJ2-7; possible D gene TRBD2, 5 bases. In germline, CDR1 is ENHRY, CDR2 SYGVKD. V was clipped by 0 bases and J by 3 bases, with 12 bases between them. This CDR3 region has 15 residues. CDR3 region: CAISESGREGYEQYF. CDR3 sequence (DNA): TGTGCCATCAGTGAGTCTGGGAGAGAGGGCTACGAGCAGTACTTC.

V is TRBV18 and J is TRBJ1-1; TRBD1 agrees at 7 bases. The J segment lost 4 bases and the V segment lost 1 base, leaving 6 bases of the junction unmatched. Germline V gene sequence: CDR1 KGHSH, CDR2 LQKENI. This CDR3 has 15 residues. This CDR3 reads CASSPRQGSGTEAFF. The CDR3, as DNA: TGTGCCAGCTCACCACGACAGGGCAGCGGCACTGAAGCTTTCTTT.

This rearrangement joins TRBV4-2 to TRBJ1-2; D is unresolved. In germline, CDR1 is LGHNA, CDR2 YNFKEQ. The CDR3 totals 14 residues. Trimming stripped 0 bases from V and 2 bases from J, with 7 bases between. The CDR3 loop reads CASSQEARNYGYTF. For the CDR3, the DNA is TGTGCCAGCAGCCAAGAAGCAAGGAACTATGGCTACACCTTC.

The chain uses TRBV4-3 and TRBJ2-6, with unresolved D. This CDR3 spans 17 amino acids. V lost 0 bases and J 0 bases, leaving 9 bases between the germline ends. The V gene's germline CDR1 is LGHNA and CDR2 YSLEER. The CDR3 DNA reads TGCGCCAGCAGCCAAGAGGTCTTTAACTCTGGGGCCAACGTCCTGACTTTC. Translation: CASSQEVFNSGANVLTF.

The V gene is TRBV7-2, the J gene TRBJ1-2; TRBD1 agrees at 12 bases. In germline, CDR1 is SGHTA, CDR2 FQGNSA. CDR3 length: 13 residues. The V and J ends lost 5 bases and 8 bases, in that order; junction bases with no gene match: 3. This chain's CDR3 is CASSAGTGGGYTF. The CDR3 DNA sequence: TGTGCCAGCAGCGCCGGGACAGGGGGCGGCTACACCTTC.

The rearrangement uses TRBV6-1 and TRBJ2-7; D unresolved. This CDR3 region has 14 residues. Trimming removed 5 bases at V and 5 bases at J, with 16 bases between. Germline V gene sequence: CDR1 MNHNS, CDR2 SASEGT. The CDR3 nucleotides read TGTGCCAGCAGTTTACCTGATTTTCGGGACGAGCAGTACTTC. This codes for CASSLPDFRDEQYF.

The chain uses TRBV7-9 and TRBJ2-6; D gene ambiguous. CDR1 SEHNR and CDR2 FQNEAQ come from the germline V gene (reference sequence). The V end lost 5 bases, the J end lost 4 bases, and 18 bases lay between the germline ends. CDR3 length equals 17 residues. For the CDR3, the DNA is TGTGCCAGCAGCCCCCCTGTACCGGGTTCAGGGGCCAACGTCCTGACTTTC. Translating gives CASSPPVPGSGANVLTF.

The genes are TRBV7-9 and TRBJ2-1; D is undetermined. This CDR3 contains 12 residues. The V end was cut by 3 bases, the J end by 0 bases, with 0 bases between. Per the germline V gene, CDR1 is SEHNR and CDR2 is FQNEAQ (reference sequence). CDR3: CASSFSYNEQFF. CDR3 nucleotides: TGTGCCAGCAGCTTCTCCTACAATGAGCAGTTCTTC.

The chain recombines TRBV5-1 with TRBJ2-2; D possibly corresponds to TRBD1 (5 bases). Germline V lookup: CDR1 SGHRS, CDR2 YFSETQ. V lost 0 bases and J 0 bases, leaving 21 bases between the germline ends. The CDR3 extends over 20 amino acids. The CDR3 reads CASSLEMRRALSANTGELFF. CDR3 in DNA: TGCGCCAGCAGCTTGGAAATGCGCAGGGCATTGAGCGCGAACACCGGGGAGCTGTTTTTT.

A word on this clone: The identical CDR3 is also encoded by other nucleotide sequences in the sample. V and J are TRBV19 and TRBJ1-4; D is unresolved. Trimming pared 3 bases from V and 7 bases from J, leaving 12 bases between. The CDR3 is 14 amino acids. Germline V CDR1 and CDR2: LNHDA, SQIVND (reference sequence). In DNA form, the CDR3 reads TGTGCCAGTAGTATCCGTGGAAGGAGTGAAAAACTGTTTTTT. This translates into CASSIRGRSEKLFF.

This clone has only a few counts. The chain employs TRBV5-4 and TRBJ2-1, with 9 bases fitting TRBD2. V gave up 7 bases and J gave up 4 bases; unmatched junction bases: 9. The CDR3 spans 15 residues. Germline CDR1 and CDR2: SGHNT and YYREEE (reference sequence). CDR3 coding DNA: TGTGCCAGCGGACTAAAAGCGGGGGGATACAATGAGCAGTTCTTC. Its protein product is CASGLKAGGYNEQFF.

This clone occurred once. This chain links TRBV30 with TRBJ2-7, with 7 bases matching TRBD2. In germline, CDR1 is GTSNPN, CDR2 SVGIG (reference sequence). There are 14 residues in the CDR3. V lost 4 bases to trimming and J lost 0 bases; unmatched junction nucleotides: 6. The CDR3 nucleotides are TGTGCCTGGAATCGGGGGGAGAGCTCCTACGAGCAGTACTTC. Translating it yields CAWNRGESSYEQYF.

The chain recombines TRBV7-9 with TRBJ2-5; D is undetermined. The V end was cut by 2 bases, the J end by 5 bases, with 6 bases between. The CDR3 runs 12 residues. Germline lookup yields CDR1 SEHNR and CDR2 FQNEAQ (reference sequence). CDR3 residues: CASSLSIETQYF. CDR3 DNA: TGTGCCAGCAGCTTAAGTATCGAGACCCAGTACTTC.

The rearrangement links TRBV14 to TRBJ1-6, with no clear D. From germline, CDR1 is SGHDN and CDR2 FVKESK. Trimming shortened V by 4 bases and J by 7 bases, and 14 bases separated the two germline ends. CDR3 length: 15 residues. Here the CDR3 DNA reads TGTGCCAGCAGCCGGCAGAATTTACGGAATTCACCCCTCCACTTT. Translated: CASSRQNLRNSPLHF. Looking up the rest from reference TRBV14 and TRBJ1-6 gives the full variable domain: EAGVTQFPSHSVIEKGQTVTLRCDPISGHDNLYWYRRVMGKEIKFLLHFVKESKQDESGMPNNRFLAERTGGTYSTLKVQPAELEDSGVYFCASSRQNLRNSPLHFGNGTRLTVT.